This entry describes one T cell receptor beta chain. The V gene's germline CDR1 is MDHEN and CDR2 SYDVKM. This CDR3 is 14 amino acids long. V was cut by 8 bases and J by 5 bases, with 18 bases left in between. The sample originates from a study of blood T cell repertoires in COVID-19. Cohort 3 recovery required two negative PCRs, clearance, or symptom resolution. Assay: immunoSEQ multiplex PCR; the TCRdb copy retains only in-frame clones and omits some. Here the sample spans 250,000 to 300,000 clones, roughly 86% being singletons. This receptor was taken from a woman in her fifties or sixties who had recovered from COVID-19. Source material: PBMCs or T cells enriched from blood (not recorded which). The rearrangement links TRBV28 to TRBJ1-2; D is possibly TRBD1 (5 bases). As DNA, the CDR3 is TGTGCCAGCGCCTTTAGCAGGGATCGTTATGGCTACACCTTC. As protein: CASAFSRDRYGYTF.